The 21 T cell receptor beta chains below all came from one sample that was sequenced in a study of blood T cell repertoires in COVID-19 (TCRdb year 2020). To prepare the library, the immunoSEQ multiplex PCR assay was applied. Imported from immuneACCESS, the table was reduced by TCRdb to in-frame sequences with V and J called. These copies leave out some clones; in studies compared against another copy, an unresolved V gene accounts for under half, and the cause of the remainder is not known. The sample data list roughly 200,000 clones, and roughly nine tenths of these were observed just once. Of the sample, roughly 2.5% is held by the ten largest clones. The material sequenced was PBMCs or T cells enriched from blood (not recorded which). These receptors were collected from a woman in her twenties or thirties who had recovered from COVID-19.

This clone has just one count. The chain couples TRBV7-6 to TRBJ2-5, with 7 nucleotides matching TRBD2. Germline V gives CDR1 SGHVS, CDR2 FNYEAQ. With V trimmed by 5 bases and J by 5 bases, 11 bases remained unmatched. The CDR3 length is 15 residues. The CDR3 loop is CASSEAGTNMETQYF. CDR3 DNA sequence: TGTGCCAGCAGCGAAGCCGGGACTAACATGGAGACCCAGTACTTC. Full variable domain (rest looked up from reference TRBV7-6 and TRBJ2-5): GAGVSQSPRYKVTKRGQDVALRCDPISGHVSLYWYRQALGQGPEFLTYFNYEAQQDKSGLPNDRFSAERPEGSISTLTIQRTEQRDSAMYRCASSEAGTNMETQYFGPGTRLLVL.

The gene calls are TRBV6-5 and TRBJ1-6; D call uncertain. V was pared by 8 bases and J by 0 bases, with 11 bases between. The CDR3 spans 15 residues. Germline CDR1 MNHEY, CDR2 SVGAGI. The CDR3 DNA is TGTGCCAGCTGGGTAGGGAGCTCCTATAATTCACCCCTCCACTTT. The encoded protein is CASWVGSSYNSPLHF.

This clone came up once. The V gene is TRBV7-3, the J gene TRBJ2-3, with D hard to call. Germline V gene sequence: CDR1 SGHTA, CDR2 FQGTGA. The CDR3 loop spans 14 amino acids. V was pared by 7 bases and J by 2 bases, with 13 bases between. DNA of the CDR3: TGTGCCAGCATGGTGGCACCGTCCACAGATACGCAGTATTTT. Its translation: CASMVAPSTDTQYF. Filled out from reference TRBV7-3 and TRBJ2-3, the complete variable domain reads GAGVSQTPSNKVTEKGKYVELRCDPISGHTALYWYRQSLGQGPEFLIYFQGTGAADDSGLPNDRFFAVRPEGSVSTLKIQRTERGDSAVYLCASMVAPSTDTQYFGPGTRLTVL.

This chain's CDR3 is CASSTTFHEQYF. CDR3 DNA: TGTGCCAGCAGTACCACATTCCACGAGCAGTACTTC. The J gene is TRBJ2-7, the V gene TRBV27, with D uncertain. CDR3 length: 12 residues. V lost 5 bases, J lost 5 bases, and 10 bases lay in between. The germline V gene has CDR1 MNHEY and CDR2 SMNVEV (reference sequence).

The V call is TRBV5-1, the J call TRBJ1-1; D unresolved. The CDR3 runs to 14 residues. The germline V gene encodes CDR1 SGHRS and CDR2 YFSETQ. Trimming removed 4 bases from V and 4 bases from J, with 14 bases in between. The CDR3 DNA reads TGCGCCAGCAGCCACCTTTCGGTCGGCACTGAAGCTTTCTTT. Its protein is CASSHLSVGTEAFF.

The rearrangement links TRBV9 to TRBJ2-7, with a possible D match to TRBD2 (7 bases). The CDR3 is 15 amino acids. V lost 0 bases and J 2 bases, leaving 12 bases between the germline ends. Germline V gives CDR1 SGDLS, CDR2 YYNGEE. CDR3 bases: TGTGCCAGCAGCGTAGCAGGGAGGGGGGCCTACGAGCAGTACTTC. Amino acids: CASSVAGRGAYEQYF.

V and J are TRBV27 and TRBJ1-4, with no clear D. Germline-derived CDR1 and CDR2 are MNHEY and SMNVEV (reference sequence). The CDR3 covers 13 residues. Trimming took off 8 bases at V and 4 bases at J, with 11 bases between the two ends. This chain's CDR3 is CASGNSFNEKLFF. CDR3 in DNA: TGTGCCAGCGGCAACAGCTTTAATGAAAAACTGTTTTTT.

The rearrangement joins TRBV19 to TRBJ1-3; D not certain. Germline CDR1 is LNHDA and CDR2 is SQIVND (reference sequence). CDR3 length equals 14 residues. V lost 5 bases to trimming and J lost 0 bases, with 8 bases between them. The CDR3 bases are TGTGCCAGTAGTGGACTGAGCTCTGGAAACACCATATATTTT. This sequence encodes CASSGLSSGNTIYF.

J is TRBJ1-3 and V is TRBV4-1; D remains ambiguous. CDR3 length equals 15 residues. Between the trimmed V and J ends, which lost 3 bases and 3 bases, there was a span of 12 bases. Germline CDR1 MGHRA, CDR2 YSYEKL. The DNA for the CDR3 is TGCGCCAGCAGCCAGCGATTCACTCGTGGAAACACCATATATTTT. As protein: CASSQRFTRGNTIYF.

J is TRBJ1-4 and V is TRBV18; D is uncertain. V was shortened by 6 bases and J by 3 bases, with 14 bases between the two germline ends. Germline V gene lookup returns CDR1 KGHSH and CDR2 LQKENI. This CDR3 has 15 residues. CDR3 sequence: CASSQLGGSNEKLFF. Written as DNA, the CDR3 is TGTGCCAGCTCCCAACTGGGAGGGTCTAATGAAAAACTGTTTTTT.

V gene TRBV6-5 combines with J gene TRBJ1-5, with D unclear. CDR1 MNHEY and CDR2 SVGAGI come from the germline V gene. The V and J ends lost 6 bases and 5 bases respectively, with 11 bases between them. The CDR3 spans 13 residues. CDR3 sequence (DNA): TGTGCCAGCAGGAACACCGGGGATCAGCCCCAGCATTTT. This sequence encodes CASRNTGDQPQHF.

This chain joins TRBV15 and TRBJ2-7; 11 positions agree with TRBD2. Losses at the gene ends were 2 bases for V and 2 bases for J; bases not matched to a gene: 11. Germline CDR1 is LNHNV and CDR2 is YYDKDF (reference sequence). This CDR3 is built from 18 residues. The CDR3 region is CATSRLFSGGARTYEQYF. As DNA, the CDR3 is TGTGCCACCAGCAGATTGTTTAGCGGGGGGGCCAGGACCTACGAGCAGTACTTC.

V is TRBV7-9 and J is TRBJ1-3; D unresolved. V gave up 2 bases and J gave up 7 bases, with 6 bases separating them. Germline V gene lookup returns CDR1 SEHNR and CDR2 FQNEAQ (reference sequence). This CDR3 is 12 amino acids long. CDR3 DNA: TGTGCCAGCAGCTTACAGATTAACACCATATATTTT. Translation gives CASSLQINTIYF.

This clone was observed at least ten times. The chain carries TRBV7-9 and TRBJ1-2; D unresolved. CDR1 is SEHNR and CDR2 is FQNEAQ in the germline V gene (reference sequence). The V and J ends lost 2 bases and 1 base respectively, with 17 bases between them. The CDR3 runs to 17 residues. In DNA form, the CDR3 reads TGTGCCAGCAGCTTAAAGAGGGCAGGAACCAATAACTATGGCTACACCTTC. It yields the protein CASSLKRAGTNNYGYTF.

V is TRBV2 and J is TRBJ1-1, with TRBD1 matching over 8 bases. Germline lookup yields CDR1 SNHLY and CDR2 FYNNEI. The junction had 13 bases not matched to a gene; V was cut back by 8 bases and J by 11 bases. CDR3 length: 13 residues. The CDR3 region is CASGRPSRTGAFF. DNA for the CDR3: TGTGCCAGCGGAAGGCCGTCGAGGACAGGGGCTTTCTTT.

The V and J genes are TRBV2 and TRBJ1-2; TRBD1 agrees at 9 bases. V was clipped by 4 bases and J by 5 bases; unmatched bases: 8. The CDR3 totals 15 residues. The V gene's germline CDR1 is SNHLY and CDR2 FYNNEI. This CDR3 reads CASSVFRTGEYGYTF. CDR3 DNA: TGTGCCAGCAGTGTGTTCCGGACAGGGGAATATGGCTACACCTTC.

The chain is built from TRBV19 and TRBJ1-5, with 12 bases fitting TRBD1. V trimming: 6 bases; J trimming: 7 bases; junction bases outside the gene matches: 7. This CDR3 region has 15 residues. Per germline, CDR1 LNHDA and CDR2 SQIVND (reference sequence). Written as DNA, the CDR3 is TGTGCCAGTAGGGGACAGGGGGCGGTTAACCAGCCCCAGCATTTT. Its translation is CASRGQGAVNQPQHF.

The J gene is TRBJ1-2, the V gene TRBV6-5; TRBD1 agrees at 9 bases. Germline trimming cut 6 bases from V and 7 bases from J; bases unmatched to any gene: 6. The CDR3 covers 13 residues. Germline CDR1 is MNHEY and CDR2 is SVGAGI. Here the CDR3 reads CASSLGTGFGYTF. CDR3 DNA sequence: TGTGCCAGCAGCCTCGGGACAGGGTTTGGCTACACCTTC.

The V call is TRBV14, the J call TRBJ2-1; 13 positions agree with TRBD2. Losses at the gene ends were 2 bases for V and 3 bases for J; bases not matched to a gene: 4. Germline lookup yields CDR1 SGHDN and CDR2 FVKESK. The CDR3 is 17 residues long. The CDR3 protein is CASSQFGLAGDYNEQFF. CDR3 sequence (DNA): TGTGCCAGCAGCCAATTCGGACTAGCGGGGGACTACAATGAGCAGTTCTTC.

J is TRBJ1-1 and V is TRBV7-9; D call uncertain. Germline values: CDR1 SEHNR, CDR2 FQNEAQ (reference sequence). The V end lost 1 base, the J end lost 1 base, and 7 bases lay between the germline ends. This CDR3 contains 14 residues. The CDR3 sequence: CASSLVQTNTEAFF. CDR3 coding DNA: TGTGCCAGCAGCTTAGTACAGACGAACACTGAAGCTTTCTTT.

The chain employs TRBV6-6 and TRBJ2-5; 9 positions agree with TRBD2. J gave up 5 bases and V 6 bases, and 10 bases lay outside the gene matches. Germline V gene sequence: CDR1 MNHNY, CDR2 SVGAGI (reference sequence). The CDR3 consists of 15 residues. The DNA of the CDR3 is TGTGCCAGCAGCACCAGCGGGGGGCCCGGGGAGACCCAGTACTTC. Its protein product is CASSTSGGPGETQYF.